This paragraph reports one T cell receptor beta chain. Its antigen is not identified. These data come from a study of T cell responses to AZD1222 COVID-19 vaccine. In the study overall: Researchers grouped second doses given at about 4 or about 12 weeks into one pool.

V lost 2 bases and J lost 6, with 12 bases in between. This CDR3 has 13 residues. Germline CDR1 SGHNT, CDR2 YYREEE (reference sequence). The study, taken as a whole, reports: Sampled repertoires all dated from after the peak T cell response. Spike-spanning, vaccine-associated CD4 TCRs were dominant at 160-218 and 743-854. Nearly half of spike-specific TCRs reportedly go after variant regions that carry no mutations.

Sequenced by immunoSEQ multiplex PCR; TCRdb stores in-frame clones only, minus some. The table has under 200,000 clones, around 93% seen once. The genes are TRBV5-4 and TRBJ2-7; D gene uncertain. The receptor was derived from an adult in good health. The source was peripheral blood, collected on day 0 of AZD1222 vaccination. The chain's CDR3 is CASSFDPLSEQYF. CDR3 bases: TGTGCCAGCAGCTTTGACCCTCTCAGCGAGCAGTACTTC.